Below, 21 T cell receptor beta chains from the same sample are listed, as sequenced in a study of T cell repertoires in cytomegalovirus infection. TCRdb itself ran the reads through MiXCR, one entry per CDR3 protein. The sample carries around 320,000 distinct CDR3 sequences, more than 8% recorded once. The specimen was PBMCs. The receptors were sampled from a human donor in good health (CMV status not recorded). Some clones in this sample may be carry-over from other donors' samples.

This clonotype came up many times. J is TRBJ2-2 and V is TRBV7-2, with 12 bases fitting TRBD2. This CDR3 is 15 amino acids long. Germline-derived CDR1 and CDR2 are SGHTA and FQGNSA. V was pared by 5 bases and J by 7 bases, with 5 bases of the junction left unmatched. The DNA of the CDR3 is TGTGCCAGCAGCGCTAGCGGGGGGGCCCTCGGGGAGCTGTTTTTT. As protein: CASSASGGALGELFF.

This chain links TRBV4-1 with TRBJ2-5; unclear D gene. Trimming took off 6 bases at V and 5 bases at J, with 13 bases between the two ends. The germline CDR1 and CDR2 sequences are MGHRA and YSYEKL. The CDR3 covers 13 residues. CDR3 bases: TGCGCCAGCAGTCTGGGTCTCCTTGAGACCCAGTACTTC. Its protein is CASSLGLLETQYF.

This clonotype was counted many times. The V call is TRBV7-2, the J call TRBJ2-3; TRBD2 aligns across 8 bases. The CDR3 has 17 residues. The ends lost 1 base at V and 1 base at J; junction bases unmatched: 7. Germline V gene lookup returns CDR1 SGHTA and CDR2 FQGNSA. For the CDR3, the DNA is TGTGCCAGCAGCTTAGTGGGGAGCGGGAGAGGCACAGATACGCAGTATTTT. Amino acids: CASSLVGSGRGTDTQYF.

The chain recombines TRBV27 with TRBJ2-7; TRBD2 aligns across 8 bases. Germline loops: CDR1 MNHEY, CDR2 SMNVEV (reference sequence). Losses at the gene ends were 2 bases for V and 3 bases for J; bases not matched to a gene: 3. The length of the CDR3 is 14 residues. CDR3 loop: CASSLMAGGYEQYF. The CDR3 DNA reads TGTGCCAGCAGTTTAATGGCGGGAGGCTACGAGCAGTACTTC.

The table lists this clonotype with many counts. The rearrangement joins TRBV24-1 to TRBJ2-3; no clear D. V gave up 0 bases and J gave up 4 bases, with 4 bases separating them. Germline lookup yields CDR1 KGHDR and CDR2 SFDVKD. The CDR3 extends over 13 amino acids. The CDR3 nucleotides are TGTGCCACCAGTGATTTGCAGTCAGATACGCAGTATTTT. Translated: CATSDLQSDTQYF.

The V gene is TRBV13, the J gene TRBJ2-7; D may correspond to TRBD1 or TRBD2 (5 bases each). Looked up from germline, CDR1 is PRHDT and CDR2 is FYEKMQ (reference sequence). With 3 bases removed from V and 7 bases from J, the gap between germline ends came to 19 bases. This CDR3 comprises 15 residues. CDR3 DNA: TGTGCCAGCAGCTTTTACTACCCGGGGCAGAGAGAGCAGTACTTC. This encodes CASSFYYPGQREQYF.

Only a few counts were recorded for this clonotype. The chain has TRBV5-4 and TRBJ1-4; a possible D gene is TRBD1 (6 bases). The V gene's germline CDR1 is SGHNT and CDR2 YYREEE (reference sequence). The CDR3 length is 14 residues. V shed 3 bases and J shed 2 bases, with 8 bases lying between them. The CDR3 region is CASSYTGTNEKLFF. DNA for the CDR3: TGTGCCAGCAGCTACACAGGGACTAATGAAAAACTGTTTTTT.

On this clonotype itself: A much larger clone lies one base from this, so it may be a read error. The chain has TRBV7-3 and TRBJ2-3; D is unresolved. Germline CDR1 is SGHTA and CDR2 is FQGTGA. Trimming pared 1 base from V and 2 bases from J, leaving 10 bases between. The CDR3 is made up of 15 amino acids. The CDR3 here is CASSLKATNTDTQYF. The CDR3 DNA is TGTGCCAGCAGCTTAAAAGCGACAAACACAGATACGCAGTATTTT.

The chain combines TRBV29-1 with TRBJ2-1; 8 bases are shared with TRBD2. The V gene end was trimmed by 8 bases and the J gene end by 5 bases; junction bases not matched to a gene: 11. This CDR3 has 14 amino acids. Germline assignment: CDR1 SQVTM and CDR2 ANQGSEA. Here the CDR3 reads CSLRFSGVHNEQFF. In nucleotides, the CDR3 is TGCAGCCTTAGGTTTAGCGGGGTCCACAATGAGCAGTTCTTC.

At least ten counts were recorded for this clonotype. The V gene is TRBV14, the J gene TRBJ2-5; 9 nucleotides match TRBD1. Germline V gives CDR1 SGHDN, CDR2 FVKESK. The CDR3 sequence is 16 residues long. V lost 2 bases, J lost 4 bases, and 8 bases stayed unmatched. The CDR3 region has the DNA TGTGCCAGCAGCCAAACCGGACAGGGGAGGCTAGAGACCCAGTACTTC. Translating it yields CASSQTGQGRLETQYF. Full variable domain (rest looked up from reference TRBV14 and TRBJ2-5): EAGVTQFPSHSVIEKGQTVTLRCDPISGHDNLYWYRRVMGKEIKFLLHFVKESKQDESGMPNNRFLAERTGGTYSTLKVQPAELEDSGVYFCASSQTGQGRLETQYFGPGTRLLVL.

In this sample, this clonotype turned up many times. The chain combines TRBV6-1 with TRBJ1-5, with D uncertain. The CDR3 is made up of 14 amino acids. The germline gives CDR1 MNHNS, CDR2 SASEGT. The V gene lost 4 bases and the J gene lost 6 bases, with 13 bases spanning the gap. As DNA, the CDR3 is TGTGCCAGCAGTGCCGTATCGGGTTTTCAGCCCCAGCATTTT. Its translation: CASSAVSGFQPQHF.

This clonotype was seen a handful of times. V gene TRBV11-2 combines with J gene TRBJ2-1, with 12 bases fitting TRBD2. Germline lookup yields CDR1 SGHAT and CDR2 FQNNGV. The CDR3 runs to 19 residues. With 0 bases clipped from V and 0 bases from J, the junction kept 6 bases outside the gene matches. The CDR3 nucleotides are TGTGCCAGCAGCTTAGATGGACTAGCGGGAACTAACTCCTACAATGAGCAGTTCTTC. Its protein product is CASSLDGLAGTNSYNEQFF.

This clonotype was detected many times. CDR3 sequence: CASTRGGTGGQNTEAFF. The CDR3 nucleotides read TGTGCCAGCACAAGAGGAGGGACAGGGGGCCAGAACACTGAAGCTTTCTTT. The V call is TRBV7-2, the J call TRBJ1-1; TRBD1 matches 12 bases. The V and J ends lost 7 bases and 1 base, in that order; junction bases with no gene match: 10. In germline, CDR1 is SGHTA, CDR2 FQGNSA. The CDR3 is made up of 17 amino acids.

The chain has TRBV25-1 and TRBJ2-3; D might be TRBD2 (6 bases). CDR1 and CDR2 from the germline V gene are MGHDK and SYGVNS. Deletions cut 7 bases from V and 0 bases from J, with 8 bases between. This CDR3 comprises 13 residues. The CDR3 region is CASTGGSTDTQYF. In nucleotides, the CDR3 is TGTGCCAGCACCGGGGGAAGCACAGATACGCAGTATTTT.

This clonotype came up a few times. The junction shows a germline mismatch at one end, possibly a read error. This chain connects TRBV7-2 to TRBJ2-5; 9 bases fit TRBD2. The CDR3 runs 10 residues. Looked up from germline, CDR1 is SGHTA and CDR2 is FQGNSA. The CDR3 spells CSSGKETQYF. CDR3 DNA sequence: TGCTCTAGCGGGAAGGAGACCCAGTACTTC.

At least ten counts were recorded for this clonotype. The chain is built from TRBV12-3 or TRBV12-4 and TRBJ1-2, with 7 bases that match TRBD1. With V trimmed by 6 bases and J by 6 bases, 16 bases remained unmatched. The CDR3 consists of 16 residues. The CDR3 DNA follows: TGTGCCAGCAGCAACGCGGGGACAGCCAGGGGTGATGGCTACACCTTC. Protein sequence: CASSNAGTARGDGYTF.

The J gene is TRBJ2-1, the V gene TRBV20-1, with TRBD2 matching over 11 bases. CDR1 is DFQATT, CDR2 SNEGSKA, per germline (reference sequence). Germline trimming cut 6 bases from V and 0 bases from J; bases unmatched to any gene: 4. The CDR3 is 15 residues long. CDR3 DNA: TGCAGTGCCCCCGGACTAGCGGGCTCCTACAATGAGCAGTTCTTC. Amino acid sequence: CSAPGLAGSYNEQFF.

V usage is TRBV20-1 and J usage is TRBJ1-4, with unresolved D. This CDR3 has 12 amino acids. Germline lookup yields CDR1 DFQATT and CDR2 SNEGSKA (reference sequence). With 6 bases removed from V and 5 bases from J, the gap between germline ends came to 10 bases. The chain's CDR3 is CSASRGNEKLFF. Here the CDR3 DNA reads TGCAGTGCCTCCCGCGGAAATGAAAAACTGTTTTTT.

This clonotype was counted at least ten times. The chain has TRBV7-3 and TRBJ1-2, with 7 bases lining up with TRBD1. Germline V lookup: CDR1 SGHTA, CDR2 FQGTGA. The CDR3 spans 13 residues. V lost 4 bases to trimming and J lost 8 bases; unmatched junction nucleotides: 7. The CDR3 DNA reads TGTGCCAGCAGCTACGACAGGGTGTCCGGCTACACCTTC. Its translation is CASSYDRVSGYTF.

This clonotype was observed a handful of times. The rearrangement links TRBV5-6 to TRBJ2-2, with TRBD2 as a possible D gene (6 bases). Trimming cost V 2 bases and J 2 bases, with 10 bases left between them. From germline, CDR1 is SGHDT and CDR2 YYEEEE. This CDR3 contains 15 residues. CDR3 DNA sequence: TGTGCCAGCAGCTTATGGGGACTCAACACCGGGGAGCTGTTTTTT. Amino acids: CASSLWGLNTGELFF.

Worth noting for this clonotype: Given a much more abundant clone one base away, this may be a read error. This chain connects TRBV19 to TRBJ2-7; D might be TRBD1 (5 bases). Germline V gene lookup returns CDR1 LNHDA and CDR2 SQIVND (reference sequence). The CDR3 totals 14 residues. V dropped 7 bases and J dropped 5 bases, with 18 bases sitting between them. CDR3 DNA sequence: TGTGCCAGTAAACCCTCCTTGGTCAGGGACGAGCAGTACTTC. Amino acids: CASKPSLVRDEQYF.